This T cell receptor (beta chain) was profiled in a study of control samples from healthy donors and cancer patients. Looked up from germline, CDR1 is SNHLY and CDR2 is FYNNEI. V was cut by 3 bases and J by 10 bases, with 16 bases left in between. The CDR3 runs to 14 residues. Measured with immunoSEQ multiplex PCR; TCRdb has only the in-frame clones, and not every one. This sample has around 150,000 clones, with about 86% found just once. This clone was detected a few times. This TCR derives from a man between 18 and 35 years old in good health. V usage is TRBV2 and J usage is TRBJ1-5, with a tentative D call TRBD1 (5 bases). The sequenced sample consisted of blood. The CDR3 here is CASSEGGWVPPQHF. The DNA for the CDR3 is TGTGCCAGCAGTGAGGGGGGGTGGGTCCCTCCCCAGCATTTT.